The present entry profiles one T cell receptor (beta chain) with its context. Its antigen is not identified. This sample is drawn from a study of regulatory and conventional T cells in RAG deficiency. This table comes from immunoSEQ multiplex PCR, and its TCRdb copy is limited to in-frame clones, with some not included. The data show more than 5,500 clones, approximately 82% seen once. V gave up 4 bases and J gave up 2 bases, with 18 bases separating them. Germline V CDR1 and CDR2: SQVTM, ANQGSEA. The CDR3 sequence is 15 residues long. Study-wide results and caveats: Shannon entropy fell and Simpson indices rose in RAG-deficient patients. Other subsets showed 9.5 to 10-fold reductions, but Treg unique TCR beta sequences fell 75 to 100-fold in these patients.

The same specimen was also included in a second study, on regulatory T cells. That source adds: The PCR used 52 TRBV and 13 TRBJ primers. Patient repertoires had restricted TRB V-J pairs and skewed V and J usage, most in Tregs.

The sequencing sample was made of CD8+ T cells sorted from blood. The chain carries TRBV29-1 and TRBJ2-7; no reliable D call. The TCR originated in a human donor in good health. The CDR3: CSVGAAMDGTYEQYF. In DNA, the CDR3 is TGCAGCGTTGGAGCCGCAATGGACGGAACCTACGAGCAGTACTTC.